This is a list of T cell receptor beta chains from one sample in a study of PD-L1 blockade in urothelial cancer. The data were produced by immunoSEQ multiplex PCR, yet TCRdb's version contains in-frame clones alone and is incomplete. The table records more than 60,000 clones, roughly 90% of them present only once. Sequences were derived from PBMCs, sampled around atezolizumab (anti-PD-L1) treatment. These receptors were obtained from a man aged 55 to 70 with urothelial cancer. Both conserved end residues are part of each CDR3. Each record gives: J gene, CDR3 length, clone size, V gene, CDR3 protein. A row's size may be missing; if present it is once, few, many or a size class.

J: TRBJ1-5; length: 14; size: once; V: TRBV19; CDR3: CASSIADSNQPQHF
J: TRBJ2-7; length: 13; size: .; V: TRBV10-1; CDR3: CASSEQAFDEQYF
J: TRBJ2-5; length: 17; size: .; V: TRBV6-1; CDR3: CASSEGGGWGREETQYF
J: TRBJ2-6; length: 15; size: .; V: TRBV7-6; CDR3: CASSTGSSGANVLTF
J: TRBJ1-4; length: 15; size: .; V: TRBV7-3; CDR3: CASSATGATNEKLFF
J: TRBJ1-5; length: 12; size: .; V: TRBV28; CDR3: CASSAVRQPQHF
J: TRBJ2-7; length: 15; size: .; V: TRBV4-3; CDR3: CASSPGTGFVVEQYF
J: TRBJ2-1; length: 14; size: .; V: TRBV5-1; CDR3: CASSSRAEYNEQFF
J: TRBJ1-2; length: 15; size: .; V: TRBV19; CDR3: CASSQDRGQNYGYTF
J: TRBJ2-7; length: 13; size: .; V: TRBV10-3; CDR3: CATGRGGDGKQYF
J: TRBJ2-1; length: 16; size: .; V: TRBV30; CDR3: CAWSTTGTGSYNEQFF
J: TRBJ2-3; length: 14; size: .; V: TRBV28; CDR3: CASSWGGARDTQYF
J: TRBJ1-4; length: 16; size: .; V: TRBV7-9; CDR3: CASSLGQAPTNEKLFF
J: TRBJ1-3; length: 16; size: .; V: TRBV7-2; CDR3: CASSLVGQGAGNTIYF
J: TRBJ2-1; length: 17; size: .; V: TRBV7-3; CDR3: CASSLMSGGLSYNEQFF
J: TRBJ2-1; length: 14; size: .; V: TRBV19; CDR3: CASEMGPASDEQFF
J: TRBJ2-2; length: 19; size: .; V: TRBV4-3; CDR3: CASRSRSVAGGGNTGELFF
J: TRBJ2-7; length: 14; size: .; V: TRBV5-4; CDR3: CASRRGGIEYEQYF
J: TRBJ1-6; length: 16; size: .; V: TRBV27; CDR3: CASSSDRGLNNSPLHF
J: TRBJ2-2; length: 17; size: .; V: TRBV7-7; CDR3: CASSTGSGLSNTGELFF
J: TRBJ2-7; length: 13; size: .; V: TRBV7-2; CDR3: CASSTGLAGEQYF
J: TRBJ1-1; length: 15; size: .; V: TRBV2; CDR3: CASSPPGFSLVEAFF
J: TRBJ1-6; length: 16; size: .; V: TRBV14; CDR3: CASSQGAGTVLSPLHF
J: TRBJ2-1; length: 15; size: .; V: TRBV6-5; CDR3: CASRTGQGGYNEQFF
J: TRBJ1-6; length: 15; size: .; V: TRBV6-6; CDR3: CASSYSTGHNSPLHF
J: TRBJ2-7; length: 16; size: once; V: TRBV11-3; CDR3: CASSSRSGGDSYEQYF
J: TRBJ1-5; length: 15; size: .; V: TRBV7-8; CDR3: CASSSLAEVGQPQHF
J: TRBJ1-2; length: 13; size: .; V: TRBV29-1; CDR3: CSVKDREDYGYTF
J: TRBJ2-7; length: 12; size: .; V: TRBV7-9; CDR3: CASSLAGGGQYF
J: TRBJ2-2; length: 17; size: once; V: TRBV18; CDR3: CASSSNLRDSGTGELFF
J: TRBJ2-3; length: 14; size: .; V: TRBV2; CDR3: CASSGQGGTDTQYF
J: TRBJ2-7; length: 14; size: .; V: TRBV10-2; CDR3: CASSAGTHPYEQYF
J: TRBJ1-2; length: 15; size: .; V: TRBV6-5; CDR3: CASSYSGGTVDGYTF
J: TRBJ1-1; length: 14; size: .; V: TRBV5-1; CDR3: CASRQGGLWAEAFF
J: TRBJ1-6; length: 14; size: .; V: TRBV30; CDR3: CAWSRGSYNSPLHF
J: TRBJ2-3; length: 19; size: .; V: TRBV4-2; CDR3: CASSPHSFRVAGGSDTQYF
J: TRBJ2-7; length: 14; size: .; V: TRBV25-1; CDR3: CASSESGTANEQYF
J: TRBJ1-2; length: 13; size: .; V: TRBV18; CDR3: CASSPAGEEGYTF
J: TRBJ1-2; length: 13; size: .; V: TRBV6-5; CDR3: CASSQNQNYGYTF
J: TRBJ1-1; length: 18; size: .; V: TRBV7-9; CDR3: CASSFYGGSGQRNTEAFF
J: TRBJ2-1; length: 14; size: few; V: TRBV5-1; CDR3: CASSPRTDRGEQFF
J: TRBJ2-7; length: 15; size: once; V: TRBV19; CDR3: CASSIGTGGTYEQYF
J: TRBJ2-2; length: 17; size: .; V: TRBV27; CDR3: CASSTPENHPNTGELFF
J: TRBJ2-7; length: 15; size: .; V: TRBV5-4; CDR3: CASSLGTSGGYEQYF
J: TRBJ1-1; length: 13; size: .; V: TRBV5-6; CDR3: CASRPSGNTEAFF
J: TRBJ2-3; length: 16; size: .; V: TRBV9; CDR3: CASSVSGTGATDTQYF
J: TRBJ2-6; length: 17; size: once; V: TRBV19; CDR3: CASSITSGISGANVLTF